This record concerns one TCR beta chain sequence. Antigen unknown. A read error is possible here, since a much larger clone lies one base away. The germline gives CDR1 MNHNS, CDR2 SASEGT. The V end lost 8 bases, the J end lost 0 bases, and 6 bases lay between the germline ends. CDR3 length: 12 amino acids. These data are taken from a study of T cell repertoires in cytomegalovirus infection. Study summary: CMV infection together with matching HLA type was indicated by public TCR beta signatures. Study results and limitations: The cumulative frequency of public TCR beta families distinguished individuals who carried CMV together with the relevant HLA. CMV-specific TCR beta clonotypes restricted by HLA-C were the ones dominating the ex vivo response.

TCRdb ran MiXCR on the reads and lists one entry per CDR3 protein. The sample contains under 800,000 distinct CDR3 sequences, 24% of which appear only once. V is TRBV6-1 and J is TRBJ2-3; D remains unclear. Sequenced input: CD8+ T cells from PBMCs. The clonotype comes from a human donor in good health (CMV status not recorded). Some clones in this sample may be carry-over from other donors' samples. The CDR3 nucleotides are TGTGCCAGCCACATGAGCACAGATACGCAGTATTTT. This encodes CASHMSTDTQYF.